This paragraph covers one T cell receptor beta chain sequence. The antigen is undetermined. These data originate in a study of blood T cells in healthy people across ages. Trimming stripped 3 bases from V and 10 bases from J, with 19 bases between. CDR3 length equals 15 residues. Whole-study findings and limits: Observed TCR beta diversity per million T cells went down as age went up. This fall followed a roughly linear course with age. Long-lived donors exceeded aged donors in naive CD4+ cells and diversity. Unsorted PBMC input precluded a conclusive naive versus antigen-experienced comparison.

Alongside a J-beta primer mix, a sample-barcoded 5' primer served in a second PCR lasting roughly 7 to 11 cycles. TCRdb reprocessed the 5' RACE reads via MiXCR and lists one record per CDR3 protein. The sample shows some 1,500,000 distinct CDR3 sequences, roughly 43% of them seen only once. The genes are TRBV12-3 or TRBV12-4 and TRBJ2-1; D gene unclear. Sequencing used blood. The receptor comes from a woman between 18 and 29 years old in good health. DNA for the CDR3: TGTGCCAGCAGTTTGCGTCCAGGCATCTCCTACGAGCAGTTCTTC. Translating gives CASSLRPGISYEQFF.